This T cell receptor beta chain was captured by sequencing in a study of beta chain features in type 1 diabetes. The CDR3 consists of 12 residues. Germline CDR1 is SQVTM and CDR2 is ANQGSEA. Trimming took 4 bases from V and 6 from J, leaving 12 bases between them. This clone has a handful of counts. The antigen is unknown. Study results and limitations: For Type 1 diabetes patients, all four CD4+ subsets carried TCRB CDR3s that were moderately but significantly shorter.

Sequencing targeted expressed TCRB transcripts, as all isolated RNA had been reverse transcribed. The assay was immunoSEQ multiplex PCR, and TCRdb's table has in-frame clones only and misses some. Seen here are approximately 270,000 clones, around an eighth observed once, and the top ten hold about 0.017%. The sample comprised naive CD4+ T cells from blood. The chain joins TRBV29-1 to TRBJ1-1, with D possibly matching TRBD1 (6 bases). The TCR sequence derives from a man aged 25 to 45 with type 1 diabetes. The CDR3 protein is CSVVRGAAEAFF. The CDR3 nucleotides are TGCAGCGTTGTTCGGGGGGCGGCTGAAGCTTTCTTT. The whole variable domain, filled in from reference TRBV29-1 and TRBJ1-1, reads SAVISQKPSRDICQRGTSLTIQCQVDSQVTMMFWYRQQPGQSLTLIATANQGSEATYESGFVIDKFPISRPNLTFSTLTVSNMSPEDSSIYLCSVVRGAAEAFFGQGTRLTVV.